The TCR beta chain under discussion was sequenced for a study of regulatory dendritic cells for organ transplantation. Study-level findings and limits: Naive CD4+ and CD8+ repertoires were highly diverse; memory CD8+ was most oligoclonal. Of resting T cell subsets, memory CD8+ had the most alloreactive clonotypes.

Naive CD45RA+ and memory CD45RO+ CD4+ or CD8+ T cells were FACS-sorted. Details on this clone: Antigen unknown.

Generated by immunoSEQ multiplex PCR, the TCRdb table keeps only in-frame clones and is missing some. There are 25,000 to 30,000 clones in the sample; around 80% occur only once, and 0.08% to 0.11% lies in the top ten. The sequenced sample consisted of naive CD4+ T cells from blood. The subset was: CD45RA+ naive T cells. The origin of this receptor is a human donor in good health.

CDR3 sequence: CASSYGPGQGSYEQYF. The CDR3 DNA is TGTGCCAGCAGTTACGGCCCGGGACAGGGGTCCTACGAGCAGTACTTC. This sequence joins TRBV6-6 and TRBJ2-7; 10 bases are shared with TRBD1. The germline gives CDR1 MNHNY, CDR2 SVGAGI (reference sequence). The length of the CDR3 is 16 residues. Losses at the gene ends were 2 bases for V and 1 base for J; bases not matched to a gene: 5.